These 4 T cell receptor beta chains were sequenced from one sample in a study of blood T cell dynamics during melanoma immunotherapy. The method was immunoSEQ multiplex PCR; TCRdb's version includes in-frame clones alone and lacks a portion of them. The sample has fewer than 15,000 clones, roughly 85% seen once. Time point given: week 3, after first cycle of checkpoint inhibitor. Specimen: blood, collected from a patient treated with checkpoint blockade. The receptors stem from a human donor with melanoma.

This chain links TRBV10-3 with TRBJ1-1; the D gene is possibly TRBD1 (5 bases). CDR3 length: 15 amino acids. Germline V lookup: CDR1 ENHRY, CDR2 SYGVKD. V was trimmed by 1 base and J by 5 bases, leaving 14 bases between them. The CDR3 here is CAISEFRAEGTEAFF. CDR3 nucleotide sequence: TGTGCCATCAGTGAGTTCAGGGCCGAGGGAACTGAAGCTTTCTTT.

This clone showed up just once. The genes are TRBV28 and TRBJ2-7; D not certain. Trimming removed 5 bases from V and 2 bases from J, with 10 bases in between. The CDR3 sequence is 13 residues long. Germline CDR1 reads MDHEN; CDR2 reads SYDVKM. The CDR3 bases are TGTGCCAGCAGTCGACTGGACGCCTACGAGCAGTACTTC. This sequence encodes CASSRLDAYEQYF.

The chain couples TRBV7-3 to TRBJ2-1, with D tentatively TRBD1 or TRBD2 (5 bases each). The germline CDR1 and CDR2 sequences are SGHTA and FQGTGA. The CDR3 extends over 15 amino acids. Trimming took off 6 bases at V and 1 base at J, with 13 bases between the two ends. The CDR3 nucleotides are TGTGCCAGCAGTAAAATGGGACCTTCCTACAATGAGCAGTTCTTC. Translation: CASSKMGPSYNEQFF. Combining the CDR3 with reference TRBV7-3 and TRBJ2-1 gives the whole variable domain GAGVSQTPSNKVTEKGKYVELRCDPISGHTALYWYRQSLGQGPEFLIYFQGTGAADDSGLPNDRFFAVRPEGSVSTLKIQRTERGDSAVYLCASSKMGPSYNEQFFGPGTRLTVL.

V and J are TRBV27 and TRBJ1-6; D is uncertain. The CDR3 totals 18 residues. Trimming pared 2 bases from V and 6 bases from J, leaving 20 bases between. Germline V lookup: CDR1 MNHEY, CDR2 SMNVEV (reference sequence). For the CDR3, the DNA is TGTGCCAGCAGTTTAGTCCCCCTTTGGGAGGAATCTAATTCACCCCTCCACTTT. Protein sequence: CASSLVPLWEESNSPLHF.